This T cell receptor beta chain was identified during a study of human T cells and chemical hapten exposure. Study details: The patients, most of them female, presented with alopecia areata, totalis or universalis.

One entry per CDR3 protein, called by TCRdb with MiXCR from the RACE reads. The repertoire consists of 33,000 or so distinct CDR3 sequences, with 9.5% to 15% occurring once and the leading ten covering roughly 2%. This CDR3 contains 13 residues. The germline V and J ends were trimmed by 0 bases and 3 bases, with 6 bases remaining between them. Germline CDR1 reads MNHEY; CDR2 reads SVGEGT. Time point indicated: pre-sensitization, week 0. The treatment was: therapeutic diphenylcyclopropenone sensitization with weekly scalp DPC. Total RNA extraction was carried out from unfractionated whole blood. The chain carries TRBV6-2 or TRBV6-3 and TRBJ2-7; D is unresolved. This clonotype originated in a woman between 40 and 55 years old with alopecia areata. Some clones in this sample may be carry-over from other donors' samples. Sequences were derived from whole blood, sampled in connection with sensitization to the hapten diphenylcyclopropenone (DPC). CDR3 DNA: TGTGCCAGCAGTTACTCCCCTCACTACGAGCAGTACTTC. Encoded protein: CASSYSPHYEQYF.